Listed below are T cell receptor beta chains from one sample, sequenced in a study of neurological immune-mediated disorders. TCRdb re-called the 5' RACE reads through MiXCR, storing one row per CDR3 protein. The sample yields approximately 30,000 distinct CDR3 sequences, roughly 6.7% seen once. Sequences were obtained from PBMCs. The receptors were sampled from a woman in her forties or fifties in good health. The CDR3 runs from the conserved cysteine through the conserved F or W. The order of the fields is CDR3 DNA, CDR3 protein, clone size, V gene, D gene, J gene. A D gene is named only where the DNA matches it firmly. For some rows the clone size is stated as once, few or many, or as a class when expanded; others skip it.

cdr3_nt: TGCAGTGCTAGAGCGGGGCTCTCCTATAATTCACCCCTCCACTTT; cdr3_aa: CSARAGLSYNSPLHF; clone_size: few; v_call: TRBV20-1; d_call: NA; j_call: TRBJ1-6
cdr3_nt: TGTGCCAGCTTTCCGGGGGGGTGGTCGAACACTGAAGCTTTCTTT; cdr3_aa: CASFPGGWSNTEAFF; clone_size: many; v_call: TRBV10-3; d_call: NA; j_call: TRBJ1-1
cdr3_nt: TGTGCCAGCAGCACTTCGGGCAATGAGCAGTTCTTC; cdr3_aa: CASSTSGNEQFF; clone_size: many; v_call: TRBV6-1; d_call: NA; j_call: TRBJ2-1
cdr3_nt: TGTGCCAGCAGCCCTAATTATTCCGGGACTAGCGAAGATACGCAGTATTTT; cdr3_aa: CASSPNYSGTSEDTQYF; clone_size: many; v_call: TRBV27; d_call: TRBD2; j_call: TRBJ2-3
cdr3_nt: TGTGCCAGCAGTCCGCAGCTAGCGGGGGAGGGGAAGACCCAGTACTTC; cdr3_aa: CASSPQLAGEGKTQYF; clone_size: many; v_call: TRBV7-2; d_call: TRBD2; j_call: TRBJ2-5
cdr3_nt: TGCAGTGCCCCCGCGGGCCACAGCACAGATACGCAGTATTTT; cdr3_aa: CSAPAGHSTDTQYF; clone_size: many; v_call: TRBV20-1; d_call: NA; j_call: TRBJ2-3
cdr3_nt: TGCAGTGCTCCTTCGACGTCATCTGGGGAGCAGTACTTC; cdr3_aa: CSAPSTSSGEQYF; clone_size: many; v_call: TRBV20-1; d_call: NA; j_call: TRBJ2-7
cdr3_nt: TGTGCCAGCAGTGAAACCCGGGACAGGGGGGCCGGGGAGCTGTTTTTT; cdr3_aa: CASSETRDRGAGELFF; clone_size: many; v_call: TRBV25-1; d_call: TRBD1; j_call: TRBJ2-2
cdr3_nt: TGTGCCAGCAGTGATTTGGGCATCGGGGACACTGAAGCTTTCTTT; cdr3_aa: CASSDLGIGDTEAFF; clone_size: few; v_call: TRBV6-4; d_call: NA; j_call: TRBJ1-1
cdr3_nt: TGTGCCAGCAGTCCAGACCCGGGACAGGGGACCTATGGCTACACCTTC; cdr3_aa: CASSPDPGQGTYGYTF; clone_size: many; v_call: TRBV27; d_call: TRBD1; j_call: TRBJ1-2
cdr3_nt: TGTGCCAGCAGTTTATTAGGGGACAGGGTGGAGACCCAGTACTTC; cdr3_aa: CASSLLGDRVETQYF; clone_size: many; v_call: TRBV28; d_call: TRBD1; j_call: TRBJ2-5
cdr3_nt: TGTGCCAGCAGCTCCGGACAGACTCACGCCTGGGATACGCAGTATTTT; cdr3_aa: CASSSGQTHAWDTQYF; clone_size: many; v_call: TRBV6-5; d_call: NA; j_call: TRBJ2-3
cdr3_nt: TGTGCCATCAGTGGGCTGCTCGGGGGGGAGACCCAGTACTTC; cdr3_aa: CAISGLLGGETQYF; clone_size: many; v_call: TRBV10-3; d_call: TRBD2; j_call: TRBJ2-5
cdr3_nt: TGCAGTGCTAGTGAGACAGGGTTATACAATGAGCAGTTCTTC; cdr3_aa: CSASETGLYNEQFF; clone_size: many; v_call: TRBV20-1; d_call: TRBD1; j_call: TRBJ2-1
cdr3_nt: TGTGCCAGCAGAAACTGGGGTTCCCAGACTTATGGAGGTGAAAAACTGTTTTTT; cdr3_aa: CASRNWGSQTYGGEKLFF; clone_size: many; v_call: TRBV6-6; d_call: NA; j_call: TRBJ1-4
cdr3_nt: TGTGCCAGCAGCCCCGAGGACCGAAGCACCGGGGAGCTGTTTTTT; cdr3_aa: CASSPEDRSTGELFF; clone_size: many; v_call: TRBV11-3; d_call: NA; j_call: TRBJ2-2
cdr3_nt: TGCAGTGCTAGAGATCCTATGACCGAACGGGGACACACTGAAGCTTTCTTT; cdr3_aa: CSARDPMTERGHTEAFF; clone_size: many; v_call: TRBV20-1; d_call: NA; j_call: TRBJ1-1
cdr3_nt: TGCGCCAGCAGCTTCCGGGACAGGGATGGCTACACCTTC; cdr3_aa: CASSFRDRDGYTF; clone_size: many; v_call: TRBV5-1; d_call: TRBD1; j_call: TRBJ1-2
cdr3_nt: TGCGCCAGCAGCTTTCACGCGGTGGATTCACCCCTCCACTTT; cdr3_aa: CASSFHAVDSPLHF; clone_size: many; v_call: TRBV5-1; d_call: NA; j_call: TRBJ1-6
cdr3_nt: TGTGCCAGCTCACCACCGCAGGGCTACGAGCAGTACTTC; cdr3_aa: CASSPPQGYEQYF; clone_size: many; v_call: TRBV18; d_call: NA; j_call: TRBJ2-7
cdr3_nt: TGTGCCAGCAGTTTATGGGGACAGGGGGTGGGCCCCGATACGCAGTATTTT; cdr3_aa: CASSLWGQGVGPDTQYF; clone_size: many; v_call: TRBV28; d_call: TRBD1; j_call: TRBJ2-3
cdr3_nt: TGTGCCAGCAGCCAAGATCGCACTAGCGGGGGCTACACAGATACGCAGTATTTT; cdr3_aa: CASSQDRTSGGYTDTQYF; clone_size: many; v_call: TRBV3-1; d_call: TRBD2; j_call: TRBJ2-3
cdr3_nt: TGCGCCAGCAGCTTGATGACGGACCAACCCCTCCACTTT; cdr3_aa: CASSLMTDQPLHF; clone_size: many; v_call: TRBV5-1; d_call: NA; j_call: TRBJ1-6
cdr3_nt: TGCAGTGCTAGAGATCCCGGGGGCCCCTACGAGCAGTACTTC; cdr3_aa: CSARDPGGPYEQYF; clone_size: many; v_call: TRBV20-1; d_call: NA; j_call: TRBJ2-7
cdr3_nt: TGTGCCACCAGCAGAGCTCTGACTAGCACAGATACGCAGTATTTT; cdr3_aa: CATSRALTSTDTQYF; clone_size: NA; v_call: TRBV15; d_call: NA; j_call: TRBJ2-3
cdr3_nt: TGTGCCAGCAGCTTAGGGACGATAGGAAGCAATCAGCCCCAGCATTTT; cdr3_aa: CASSLGTIGSNQPQHF; clone_size: many; v_call: TRBV11-2; d_call: NA; j_call: TRBJ1-5
cdr3_nt: TGTGCCAGCAGCCAATCGTCACAGGACTTCGATACGCAGTATTTT; cdr3_aa: CASSQSSQDFDTQYF; clone_size: many; v_call: TRBV3-1; d_call: NA; j_call: TRBJ2-3
cdr3_nt: TGTGCCAGCAGCTTAGCCGGGACAGAGACCCAGTACTTC; cdr3_aa: CASSLAGTETQYF; clone_size: medium-sized; v_call: TRBV7-8; d_call: NA; j_call: TRBJ2-5
cdr3_nt: TGTGCCAGCAGCCCCAATCCGGGACTAGCGGGGCTCACAGATACGCAGTATTTT; cdr3_aa: CASSPNPGLAGLTDTQYF; clone_size: many; v_call: TRBV7-2; d_call: TRBD2; j_call: TRBJ2-3
cdr3_nt: TGCGCCAGCAGCGGGGGGGACAGTACTGAAGCTTTCTTT; cdr3_aa: CASSGGDSTEAFF; clone_size: many; v_call: TRBV5-1; d_call: TRBD1; j_call: TRBJ1-1
cdr3_nt: TGTGCCAGCAGGCTATCTCCTCAGGACACTGAAGCTTTCTTT; cdr3_aa: CASRLSPQDTEAFF; clone_size: NA; v_call: TRBV6-1; d_call: NA; j_call: TRBJ1-1
cdr3_nt: TGTGCCAGCAGCAGGACAGGGGTCGGCGAGCAGTTCTTC; cdr3_aa: CASSRTGVGEQFF; clone_size: many; v_call: TRBV12-3/TRBV12-4; d_call: TRBD1; j_call: TRBJ2-1
cdr3_nt: TGCAGCGTCAGGCGACCTAGTAACTATGGCTACACCTTC; cdr3_aa: CSVRRPSNYGYTF; clone_size: many; v_call: TRBV29-1; d_call: NA; j_call: TRBJ1-2
cdr3_nt: TGCAGTGCTAGGGTGGCAGGGGTTGACACTGAAGCTTTCTTT; cdr3_aa: CSARVAGVDTEAFF; clone_size: many; v_call: TRBV20-1; d_call: NA; j_call: TRBJ1-1
cdr3_nt: TGCAGTGCCATGTGGGGTGGTGATGAGCAGTTCTTC; cdr3_aa: CSAMWGGDEQFF; clone_size: NA; v_call: TRBV20-1; d_call: NA; j_call: TRBJ2-1
cdr3_nt: TGTGCCAGCAGTAAAGGGTGGAGTACGAGCAATGAGCAGTTCTTC; cdr3_aa: CASSKGWSTSNEQFF; clone_size: many; v_call: TRBV5-5; d_call: NA; j_call: TRBJ2-1
cdr3_nt: TGCGCCAGCAGCTTGGTGCACATGAACACTGAAGCTTTCTTT; cdr3_aa: CASSLVHMNTEAFF; clone_size: many; v_call: TRBV5-1; d_call: NA; j_call: TRBJ1-1
cdr3_nt: TGTGCCAGCAGCTTAGAGACAGGATCCGAGCAGTACTTC; cdr3_aa: CASSLETGSEQYF; clone_size: many; v_call: TRBV11-3; d_call: NA; j_call: TRBJ2-7
cdr3_nt: TGTGCCAGCAGCAAAGCGGAGCCCACAGATACGCAGTATTTT; cdr3_aa: CASSKAEPTDTQYF; clone_size: many; v_call: TRBV7-3; d_call: NA; j_call: TRBJ2-3
cdr3_nt: TGTGCCAGCAGCCCGTTCCAGGGCTTAAATCAGCCCCAGCATTTT; cdr3_aa: CASSPFQGLNQPQHF; clone_size: many; v_call: TRBV5-6; d_call: NA; j_call: TRBJ1-5
cdr3_nt: TGTGCCAGCAGCTTAATGGCGGGAGGATACGAGCAGTACTTC; cdr3_aa: CASSLMAGGYEQYF; clone_size: many; v_call: TRBV7-9; d_call: TRBD2; j_call: TRBJ2-7